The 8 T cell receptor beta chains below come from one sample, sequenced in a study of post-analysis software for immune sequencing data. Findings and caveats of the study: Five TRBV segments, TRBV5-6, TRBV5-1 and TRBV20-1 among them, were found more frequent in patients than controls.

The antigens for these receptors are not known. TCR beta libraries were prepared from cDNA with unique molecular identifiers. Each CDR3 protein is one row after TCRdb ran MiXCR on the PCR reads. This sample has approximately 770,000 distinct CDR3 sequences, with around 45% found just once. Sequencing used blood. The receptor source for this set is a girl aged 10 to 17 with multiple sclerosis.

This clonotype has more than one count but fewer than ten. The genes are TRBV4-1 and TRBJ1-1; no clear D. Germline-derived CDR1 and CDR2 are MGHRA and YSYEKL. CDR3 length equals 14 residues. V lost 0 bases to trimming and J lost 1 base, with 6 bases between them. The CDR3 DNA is TGCGCCAGCAGCCAAGAAGGGCAGAACACTGAAGCTTTCTTT. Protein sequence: CASSQEGQNTEAFF.

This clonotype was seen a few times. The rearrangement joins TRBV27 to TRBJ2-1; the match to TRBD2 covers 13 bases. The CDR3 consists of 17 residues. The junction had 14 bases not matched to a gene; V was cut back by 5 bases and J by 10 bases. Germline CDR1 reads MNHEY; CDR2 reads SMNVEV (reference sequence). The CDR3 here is CASSLDLGLAGTGEQFF. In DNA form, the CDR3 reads TGTGCCAGCAGTCTGGACCTGGGACTAGCGGGGACTGGGGAGCAGTTCTTC.

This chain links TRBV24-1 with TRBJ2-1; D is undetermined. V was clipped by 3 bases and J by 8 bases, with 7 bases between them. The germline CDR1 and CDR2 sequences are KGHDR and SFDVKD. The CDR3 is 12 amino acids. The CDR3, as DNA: TGTGCCACCAGTGATCAGTTGGATGAGCAGTTCTTC. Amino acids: CATSDQLDEQFF.

In nucleotides, the CDR3 is TGTGCCAGCAGTTTGAGCCTGACGGGTGAGCAGTTCTTC. Translation gives CASSLSLTGEQFF. This sequence joins TRBV12-3 or TRBV12-4 and TRBJ2-1, with unresolved D. This CDR3 comprises 13 residues. V lost 3 bases and J lost 9, with 12 bases in between.

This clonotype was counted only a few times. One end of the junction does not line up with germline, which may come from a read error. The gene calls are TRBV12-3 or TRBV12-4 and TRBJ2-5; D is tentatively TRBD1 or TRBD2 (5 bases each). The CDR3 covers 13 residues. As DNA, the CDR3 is TGTGCCAGCAGTTCCCTATCATCCGGGACCAAGTACTTC. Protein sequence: CASSSLSSGTKYF.

CDR3 region: CASSPRLLAGAHEQFF. The CDR3 bases are TGTGCCAGCAGCCCACGGCTTCTAGCGGGAGCCCATGAGCAGTTCTTC. The chain joins TRBV27 to TRBJ2-1; 10 bases match TRBD2. The CDR3 is 16 amino acids. V lost 6 bases, J lost 8 bases, and 13 bases stayed unmatched. Per the germline V gene, CDR1 is MNHEY and CDR2 is SMNVEV (reference sequence).

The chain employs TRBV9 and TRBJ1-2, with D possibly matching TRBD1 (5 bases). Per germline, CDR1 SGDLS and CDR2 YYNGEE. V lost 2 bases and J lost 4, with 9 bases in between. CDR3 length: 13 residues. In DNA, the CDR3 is TGTGCCAGCAGCGTCGGGACGGGCTATGGCTACACCTTC. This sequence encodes CASSVGTGYGYTF.

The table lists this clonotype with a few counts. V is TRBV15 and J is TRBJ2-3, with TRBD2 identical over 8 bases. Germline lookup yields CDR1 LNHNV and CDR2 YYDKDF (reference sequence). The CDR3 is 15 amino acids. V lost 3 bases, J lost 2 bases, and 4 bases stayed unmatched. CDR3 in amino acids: CATSSPGGPTDTQYF. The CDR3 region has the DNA TGTGCCACCAGCAGCCCGGGAGGGCCCACAGATACGCAGTATTTT.